The rows below give T cell receptor beta chains drawn from one sample of a study of radiation and T cells in renal cell carcinoma. Method: immunoSEQ multiplex PCR; TCRdb's copy keeps in-frame clones and lacks some. The repertoire includes roughly 45,000 clones, roughly four fifths of them detected once, and less than 35% sits in the top ten. The sample here was blood, taken from a patient whose treatment included radiotherapy and nephrectomy. The receptor set was obtained from an older woman with renal cell carcinoma. Each CDR3 is given with its conserved first and last residue. The D gene is left open where the match is weak. Rows give clone size only sometimes, using once, few, many, or a class for an expanded clone.

clone_size	v_call	j_call	d_call	cdr3_nt	cdr3_aa
.	TRBV7-3	TRBJ2-6	.	TGTGCCAGCAGGCAGGGGCAATCTGGGGCCAACGTCCTGACTTTC	CASRQGQSGANVLTF
.	TRBV5-1	TRBJ2-7	TRBD2	TGCGCCAGCAGTCTAGCGGGGTCCCCCTACGAGCAGTACTTC	CASSLAGSPYEQYF
.	TRBV28	TRBJ1-3	.	TGTGCCAGCGGAAGGTGGTCTGGAAACACCATATATTTT	CASGRWSGNTIYF
few	TRBV6-5	TRBJ1-1	.	TGTGCCAGCGGGGCTTCGAACACTGAAGCTTTCTTT	CASGASNTEAFF
.	TRBV11-3	TRBJ2-1	TRBD1	TGTGCCAGCAGCCCGACAGGGTCAAAGGGTGAGCAGTTCTTC	CASSPTGSKGEQFF
few	TRBV19	TRBJ2-5	.	TGTGCCAGTAGTGGGATGGACTTGGAGACCCAGTACTTC	CASSGMDLETQYF
.	TRBV5-6	TRBJ2-7	.	TGTGCCAGCAGCTCGTTGGAGGACGAGCAGTACTTC	CASSSLEDEQYF
.	TRBV6-1	TRBJ2-2	.	TGTGCCAGCAGTGAATTTATGGCCGGGGAGCTGTTTTTT	CASSEFMAGELFF
.	TRBV19	TRBJ2-3	TRBD2	TGTGCCAGTAGTATCCGGCGGGGGACCACAGATACGCAGTATTTT	CASSIRRGTTDTQYF
.	TRBV10-3	TRBJ1-2	.	TGTGCCATCAGTGAGGGCACAGGGAACTATGGCTACACCTTC	CAISEGTGNYGYTF
.	TRBV5-6	TRBJ2-7	.	TGTGCCAGCAGCTTCCAGCCAGGACAATCCTACGAGCAGTACTTC	CASSFQPGQSYEQYF
.	TRBV27	TRBJ1-1	.	TGTGCCAGCAGTCAAACTCCGGAGTTGACGAACACTGAAGCTTTCTTT	CASSQTPELTNTEAFF
.	TRBV7-2	TRBJ2-1	TRBD1	TGTGCCAGCAGGGCTGGATATAGGGGGGACAGGTACAATGAGCAGTTCTTC	CASRAGYRGDRYNEQFF
once	TRBV9	TRBJ2-5	.	TGTGCCAGCAGCGTAGGGGGTTCTATGTACCAAGAGACCCAGTACTTC	CASSVGGSMYQETQYF
.	TRBV5-4	TRBJ1-2	.	TGTGCCAGCAGCTTGGACAGCTACTATGGCTACACCTTC	CASSLDSYYGYTF
.	TRBV5-1	TRBJ1-2	TRBD1	TGCGCCAGCAGCCCGGGACAGGGCTATGGCTACACCTTC	CASSPGQGYGYTF
.	TRBV4-3	TRBJ2-1	.	TGCGCCAGCAGCCAAGCGCAAGGGAATGAGCAGTTCTTC	CASSQAQGNEQFF
.	TRBV2	TRBJ1-5	.	TGTGCCAGCACTCCCGAGAGGGCAGGCAATCAGCCCCAGCATTTT	CASTPERAGNQPQHF
.	TRBV30	TRBJ2-7	TRBD1	TGTGCCTGGTGGGCAGGGGGCCTGAACGAGCAGTACTTC	CAWWAGGLNEQYF
many	TRBV5-5	TRBJ2-3	.	TGTGCCAGCAGCTTTATTAGCGGAACAGATACGCAGTATTTT	CASSFISGTDTQYF
.	TRBV14	TRBJ2-3	.	TGTGCCAGCAGCCAACCTGGGGGCTACTCAGATACGCAGTATTTT	CASSQPGGYSDTQYF
.	TRBV4-1	TRBJ2-3	TRBD2	TGCGCCAGCAGCCAAGATCGGGCGGGAGCAAGGGATACGCAGTATTTT	CASSQDRAGARDTQYF
.	TRBV5-1	TRBJ2-3	TRBD2	TGCGCCAGCAGCATGGAGGCTAGCGGATTCACAGATACGCAGTATTTT	CASSMEASGFTDTQYF
.	TRBV7-2	TRBJ2-5	TRBD2	TGTGCCAGCAGCTTAGGGAGTCTAGCGGGAGGAGAGACCCAGTACTTC	CASSLGSLAGGETQYF
.	TRBV5-1	TRBJ2-3	.	TGCGCCAGCCGCTCGCCGGACAGCACAGATACGCAGTATTTT	CASRSPDSTDTQYF
.	TRBV7-8	TRBJ2-6	.	TGTGCCAGTACCCAAAACTTACTTAAAATCAACCCTGGGGCCAACGTCCTGACTTTC	CASTQNLLKINPGANVLTF
.	TRBV4-3	TRBJ2-1	.	TGCGCCAGCAGCCAAGATCGGTGGCTAGTGGGTGAGCAGTTCTTC	CASSQDRWLVGEQFF
.	TRBV15	TRBJ1-5	.	TGTGCCACCAGCAGAGACCCGGCGGGGGCTTACAATCAGCCCCAGCATTTT	CATSRDPAGAYNQPQHF
.	TRBV14	TRBJ1-3	.	TGTGCCAGCAGCCACGTGTTTAGTCCTGGAAACACCATATATTTT	CASSHVFSPGNTIYF
.	TRBV10-3	TRBJ1-1	.	TGTGCCATCAGTGATGGGGGCCGAAACACTGAAGCTTTCTTT	CAISDGGRNTEAFF
.	TRBV7-9	TRBJ2-5	TRBD2	TGTGCCAGCAGCTCCTGGACTAGCGGGATCCAAGAGACCCAGTACTTC	CASSSWTSGIQETQYF
.	TRBV9	TRBJ2-1	TRBD2	TGTGCCAGCAGCCTCGGACTAGGGTTGTACAATGAGCAGTTCTTC	CASSLGLGLYNEQFF
.	TRBV10-2	TRBJ1-4	.	TGCGCCAGCAGTGACGATACTAATGAAAAACTGTTTTTT	CASSDDTNEKLFF
.	TRBV4-1	TRBJ2-7	TRBD2	TGCGCCAGCAGCCAAGCCCTAGCGGAATACGAGCAGTACTTC	CASSQALAEYEQYF
.	TRBV18	TRBJ2-5	TRBD2	TGTGCCAGCTCACCCACTAGCGCTGAAGAGACCCAGTACTTC	CASSPTSAEETQYF
few	TRBV18	TRBJ2-4	TRBD2	TGTGCCAGCTCACCACTAGCGGGAGATACCAAAAACATTCAGTACTTC	CASSPLAGDTKNIQYF
.	TRBV6-1	TRBJ2-4	.	TGTGCCACCGCCCAAAACATTCAGTACTTC	CATAQNIQYF
medium-sized	TRBV7-9	TRBJ1-2	.	TGTGCCAGCAGCGAGGAGGACGGCTTTCACTATGGCTACACCTTC	CASSEEDGFHYGYTF
.	TRBV5-4	TRBJ1-1	.	TGTGCCAGCAGCCGAGACGGGGGGCTGAACACTGAAGCTTTCTTT	CASSRDGGLNTEAFF
.	TRBV14	TRBJ1-3	.	TGTGCCAGTCCATTACCATTCATAAGGGGGAACACCATATATTTT	CASPLPFIRGNTIYF
.	TRBV10-3	TRBJ1-1	TRBD1	TGTGCCATCAGTGCACAGGGGAAGCCTGAAGCTTTCTTT	CAISAQGKPEAFF
.	TRBV29-1	TRBJ2-1	.	TGCAGCGTTGATGGCACAACAAGCTCCTACAATGAGCAGTTCTTC	CSVDGTTSSYNEQFF
.	TRBV18	TRBJ1-2	.	TGTGCCAGCTCACAAAGTTCCAACCTTGCTAACTATGGCTACACCTTC	CASSQSSNLANYGYTF
.	TRBV9	TRBJ1-1	.	TGTGCCAGCAGCGCAGGGGTTATGAACACTGAAGCTTTCTTT	CASSAGVMNTEAFF
.	TRBV4-1	TRBJ2-2	.	TGCGCCAGCAGCCAACTCTGGGGAGATACCGGGGAGCTGTTTTTT	CASSQLWGDTGELFF
.	TRBV5-1	TRBJ2-7	TRBD1	TGCGCCAGCAGCTTGGGTACAGGGGGAAACGAGCAGTACTTC	CASSLGTGGNEQYF
.	TRBV7-8	TRBJ2-5	TRBD2	TGTGCCAGCAGCTTAGCAGCGGGGGGTCGAGAGACCCAGTACTTC	CASSLAAGGRETQYF